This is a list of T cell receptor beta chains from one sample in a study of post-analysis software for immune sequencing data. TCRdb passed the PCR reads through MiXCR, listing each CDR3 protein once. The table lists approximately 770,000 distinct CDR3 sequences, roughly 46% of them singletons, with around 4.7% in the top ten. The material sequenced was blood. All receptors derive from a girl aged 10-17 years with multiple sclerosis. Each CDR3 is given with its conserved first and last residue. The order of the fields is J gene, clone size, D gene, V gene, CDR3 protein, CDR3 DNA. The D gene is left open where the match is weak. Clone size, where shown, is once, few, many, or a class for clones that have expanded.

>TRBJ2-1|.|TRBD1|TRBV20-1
CSAPGQGVNERFF
TGCAGTGCCCCGGGACAGGGTGTCAATGAGCGGTTCTTC
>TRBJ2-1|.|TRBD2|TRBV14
CASSPRTSGRPFNEQFF
TGTGCCAGCAGCCCCAGGACTAGCGGGAGGCCCTTCAATGAGCAGTTCTTC
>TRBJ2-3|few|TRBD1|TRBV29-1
CSVQVTGDTQYF
TGCAGCGTTCAGGTGACAGGGGATACGCAGTATTTT
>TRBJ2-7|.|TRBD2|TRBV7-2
CASKAGAPYEQYF
TGTGCCAGCAAGGCGGGAGCCCCCTACGAGCAGTACTTC
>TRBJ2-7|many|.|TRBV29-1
CSVETTDYEQYF
TGCAGCGTTGAAACGACCGACTACGAGCAGTACTTC
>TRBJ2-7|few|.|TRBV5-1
CASSSWASLTLEQYF
TGCGCCAGCAGCTCCTGGGCCTCCCTCACTCTCGAGCAGTACTTC
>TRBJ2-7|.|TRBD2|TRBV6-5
CASSSPPGGSYEQYF
TGTGCCAGCAGTTCCCCTCCGGGAGGGTCCTACGAGCAGTACTTC
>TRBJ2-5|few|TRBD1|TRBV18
CASSSADREETQYF
TGTGCCAGCTCATCGGCGGACAGGGAAGAGACCCAGTACTTC
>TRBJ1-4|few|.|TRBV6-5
CASSRNTEEKLFF
TGTGCCAGCAGTCGTAATACGGAAGAAAAACTGTTTTTT
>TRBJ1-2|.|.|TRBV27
CATAKGYSPSYGYTF
TGTGCCACCGCAAAGGGTTACAGCCCGTCCTATGGCTACACCTTC
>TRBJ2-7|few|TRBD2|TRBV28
CASSYSGRAPYEQYF
TGTGCCAGCAGCTATAGCGGGAGGGCTCCGTACGAGCAGTACTTC
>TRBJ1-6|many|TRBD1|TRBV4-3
CASSRRDRSATGDSPLHF
TGCGCCAGCAGCCGCAGGGACAGGTCTGCTACGGGGGATTCACCCCTCCACTTT
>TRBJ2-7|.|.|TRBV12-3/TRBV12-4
CASSQGGTLDYEQYF
TGTGCCAGCAGCCAGGGCGGGACCCTTGACTACGAGCAGTACTTC
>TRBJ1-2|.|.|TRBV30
CAWSVQEPYGYTF
TGTGCCTGGAGTGTACAAGAGCCCTATGGCTACACCTTC
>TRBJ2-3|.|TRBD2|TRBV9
CASSAGTSGRTDTQYF
TGTGCCAGCAGCGCCGGGACTAGCGGGCGCACAGATACGCAGTATTTT
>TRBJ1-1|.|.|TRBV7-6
CASSIGREGLAGLYTEAFF
TGTGCCAGCAGCATAGGGAGAGAGGGGTTGGCGGGACTTTACACTGAAGCTTTCTTT
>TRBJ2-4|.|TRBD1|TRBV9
CASSVGQGDQYF
TGTGCCAGCAGCGTCGGACAGGGTGACCAGTACTTC
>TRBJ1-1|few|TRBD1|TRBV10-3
CAISGDSQNTEAFF
TGTGCCATCAGTGGGGACAGCCAGAACACTGAAGCTTTCTTT
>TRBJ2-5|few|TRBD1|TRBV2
CASGRDSKETQYF
TGTGCCAGCGGAAGGGACAGTAAAGAGACCCAGTACTTC
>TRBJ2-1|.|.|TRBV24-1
CATRDSEPGYQFF
TGTGCCACCAGGGACTCGGAGCCCGGCTACCAGTTCTTC
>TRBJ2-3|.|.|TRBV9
CASSARGYADTQYF
TGTGCCAGCAGCGCCCGGGGGTATGCAGATACGCAGTATTTT
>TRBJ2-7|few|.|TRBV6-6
CASSYSTVSTCEQYF
TGTGCCAGCAGTTACTCCACCGTTTCCACCTGCGAGCAGTACTTC
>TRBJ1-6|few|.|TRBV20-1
CSARTLGGHSTPLHF
TGCAGTGCTAGAACCCTAGGGGGACACTCGACACCCCTCCACTTT
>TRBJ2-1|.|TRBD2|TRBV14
CASSQVTSETYNEQFF
TGTGCCAGCAGCCAAGTTACTAGCGAGACCTACAATGAGCAGTTCTTC
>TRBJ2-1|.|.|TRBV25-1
CASSDRLLYNEQFF
TGTGCCAGCAGTGACAGACTATTATACAATGAGCAGTTCTTC
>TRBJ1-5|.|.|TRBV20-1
CSASPGADQPQHF
TGCAGTGCTAGTCCGGGGGCTGATCAGCCCCAGCATTTT
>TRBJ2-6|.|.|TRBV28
CASSLTRNVLTF
TGTGCCAGCAGTTTAACGCGTAATGTCCTGACTTTC
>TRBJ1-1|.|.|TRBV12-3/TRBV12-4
CASSLARGVATEAFF
TGTGCCAGCAGTTTAGCGCGGGGGGTGGCCACTGAAGCTTTCTTT
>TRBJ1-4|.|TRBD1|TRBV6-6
CASSSPRGGGHEKLFF
TGTGCCAGCAGCTCTCCAAGGGGAGGGGGCCATGAAAAACTGTTTTTT
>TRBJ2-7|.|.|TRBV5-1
CASSLGWLEVDEQYF
TGCGCCAGCAGCTTGGGGTGGTTAGAGGTCGACGAGCAGTACTTC
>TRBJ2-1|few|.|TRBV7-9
CASSPRDHKGQFF
TGTGCCAGCAGCCCCCGGGACCACAAGGGGCAGTTCTTC
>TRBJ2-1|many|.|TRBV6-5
CASRSGPHNEQFF
TGTGCCAGCAGATCGGGACCTCACAATGAGCAGTTCTTC
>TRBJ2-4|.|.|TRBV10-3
CAISDPGDGEAKNIQYF
TGTGCCATCAGTGATCCGGGGGACGGGGAAGCCAAAAACATTCAGTACTTC
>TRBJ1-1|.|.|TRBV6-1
CASSATLVGLGTEAFF
TGTGCCAGCAGTGCTACCCTGGTGGGTTTAGGCACTGAAGCTTTCTTT
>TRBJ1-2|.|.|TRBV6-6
CASSLTDLAPGYTF
TGTGCCAGCAGTCTAACAGATCTCGCGCCTGGCTACACCTTC
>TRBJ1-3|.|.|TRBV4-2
CASSQDRTQSGNTIYF
TGTGCCAGCAGCCAAGATAGGACCCAGTCTGGAAACACCATATATTTT
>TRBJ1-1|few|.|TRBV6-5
CASSSRTPLNTEAFF
TGTGCCAGCAGTTCAAGGACTCCACTGAACACTGAAGCTTTCTTT
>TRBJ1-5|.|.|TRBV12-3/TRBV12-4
CASSLDQGRRNQPQHF
TGTGCCAGCAGTTTAGATCAGGGGAGGCGCAATCAGCCCCAGCATTTT
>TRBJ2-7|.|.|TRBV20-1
CSAGWGAYEQYF
TGCAGTGCTGGATGGGGGGCCTACGAGCAGTACTTC